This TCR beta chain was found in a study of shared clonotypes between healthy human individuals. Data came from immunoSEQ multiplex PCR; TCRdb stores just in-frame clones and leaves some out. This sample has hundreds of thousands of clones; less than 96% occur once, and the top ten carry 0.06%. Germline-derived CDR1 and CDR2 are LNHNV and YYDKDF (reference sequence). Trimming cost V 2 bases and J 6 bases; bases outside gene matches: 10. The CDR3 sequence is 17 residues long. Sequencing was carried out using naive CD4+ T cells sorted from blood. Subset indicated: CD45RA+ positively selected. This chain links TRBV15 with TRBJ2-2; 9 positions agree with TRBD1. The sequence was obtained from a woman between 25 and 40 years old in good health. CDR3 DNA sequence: TGTGCCACCAGCAGACCGGGACAGGGACTCTTCGCCGGGGAGCTGTTTTTT. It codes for CATSRPGQGLFAGELFF.